Listed below are T cell receptor beta chains from one sample, sequenced in a study of blood T cell repertoires in COVID-19. TCRdb's copy holds only in-frame clones and misses some; the assay was immunoSEQ multiplex PCR. The sample shows 320,000 or so clones, about 87% of them seen only once. Sequenced material: PBMCs or T cells enriched from blood (not recorded which). These receptors were taken from a man younger than 40 who had recovered from COVID-19. Both conserved end residues are part of each CDR3. The order of the fields is V gene, clone size, D gene, J gene, CDR3 protein, CDR3 DNA. The D gene is left open where the match is weak. For some rows the clone size is stated as once, few or many, or as a class when expanded; others skip it.

TRBV6-5	.	TRBD2	TRBJ2-7	CASSYGAGGPSEQYF	TGTGCCAGCAGCTACGGAGCGGGGGGGCCCTCCGAGCAGTACTTC
TRBV28	.	TRBD1	TRBJ1-5	CASSLGQGNQPQHF	TGTGCCAGCAGTTTAGGACAGGGTAATCAGCCCCAGCATTTT
TRBV9	.	.	TRBJ2-3	CASSPMAGQYF	TGTGCCAGTTCCCCCATGGCAGGGCAGTATTTT
TRBV7-9	.	TRBD1	TRBJ2-7	CASRQGTYEQYF	TGTGCCAGCCGACAGGGTACCTACGAGCAGTACTTC
TRBV5-8	.	TRBD2	TRBJ2-3	CASSLEGTSGVLDTQYF	TGTGCCAGCAGCTTGGAGGGAACTAGCGGGGTATTAGATACGCAGTATTTT
TRBV28	.	.	TRBJ2-2	CATKLGGITGELFF	TGTGCCACCAAACTGGGGGGAATCACCGGGGAGCTGTTTTTT
TRBV7-6	.	.	TRBJ1-1	CASSFGGGTEAFF	TGTGCCAGCAGCTTCGGGGGGGGCACTGAAGCTTTCTTT
TRBV6-4	.	TRBD2	TRBJ2-5	CASSVTSEETQYF	TGTGCCAGCAGCGTCACTAGCGAAGAGACCCAGTACTTC
TRBV18	.	TRBD1	TRBJ1-6	CASSPLTGDNSPLHF	TGTGCCAGCTCACCACTCACAGGGGATAATTCACCCCTCCACTTT
TRBV3-1/TRBV3-2	.	.	TRBJ1-4	CASSQGGRGEKLFF	TGTGCCAGCAGCCAGGGGGGACGTGGTGAAAAACTGTTTTTT
TRBV9	.	.	TRBJ1-6	CASSPRRVPDSPLHF	TGTGCCAGCAGCCCTCGCAGGGTCCCTGATTCACCCCTCCACTTT
TRBV25-1	.	.	TRBJ2-7	CASSPPRRRCYEQYF	TGTGCCAGCAGTCCCCCCAGGAGGAGATGCTACGAGCAGTACTTC
TRBV5-8	.	.	TRBJ1-6	CASSLYPPLHF	TGTGCCAGCAGCTTGTATCCACCCCTCCACTTT
TRBV7-9	.	TRBD1	TRBJ2-5	CASSTRDRGLQETQYF	TGTGCCAGCAGCACCCGGGACAGGGGGCTCCAAGAGACCCAGTACTTC
TRBV10-3	.	.	TRBJ2-7	CAISESGYLSSYEQYF	TGTGCCATCAGTGAATCCGGGTACTTGAGCTCCTACGAGCAGTACTTC
TRBV18	once	.	TRBJ1-1	CASSPNRFVTVRAEAFF	TGTGCCAGCTCACCAAACAGGTTTGTCACCGTCCGGGCTGAAGCTTTCTTT
TRBV7-9	once	.	TRBJ2-7	CASSLGIYRYEQYF	TGTGCCAGCAGCTTAGGCATCTATCGCTACGAGCAGTACTTC
TRBV19	.	TRBD1	TRBJ1-5	CASSATGANSNQPQHF	TGTGCCAGTAGTGCGACAGGGGCCAATAGCAATCAGCCCCAGCATTTT
TRBV19	.	.	TRBJ1-6	CASGGRTSRISPLHF	TGTGCCAGCGGAGGGAGGACGTCTAGGATTTCACCCCTCCACTTT
TRBV11-3	.	.	TRBJ1-1	CASSLGRGGSEAFF	TGTGCCAGCAGCCTCGGTAGGGGTGGATCTGAAGCTTTCTTT
TRBV6-5	.	.	TRBJ1-2	CASSYRQGDYGYTF	TGTGCCAGCAGTTATAGGCAAGGGGACTATGGCTACACCTTC
TRBV4-1	.	.	TRBJ1-1	CASSQDAGLEAFF	TGCGCCAGCAGCCAAGACGCGGGACTAGAAGCTTTCTTT
TRBV4-1	.	TRBD2	TRBJ2-1	CASSQVTAGGMYNEQFF	TGCGCCAGCAGCCAGGTAACGGCCGGGGGGATGTACAATGAGCAGTTCTTC
TRBV18	.	TRBD2	TRBJ2-3	CASSPTSGSDTQYF	TGTGCCAGCTCACCAACTAGCGGTTCAGATACGCAGTATTTT
TRBV15	once	TRBD1	TRBJ1-5	CATSRDWRQGAGQPQHF	TGTGCCACCAGCAGAGATTGGAGACAGGGGGCAGGTCAGCCCCAGCATTTT
TRBV6-5	once	.	TRBJ1-1	CASSYEPGRPEAFF	TGTGCCAGCAGTTACGAACCAGGGCGGCCTGAAGCTTTCTTT
TRBV6-5	once	TRBD1	TRBJ1-5	CACRQGANSNQPQHF	TGTGCCTGTCGCCAGGGGGCGAATAGCAATCAGCCCCAGCATTTT